The rows below give T cell receptor beta chains drawn from one sample of a study of T cell responses to AZD1222 COVID-19 vaccine. Measured with immunoSEQ multiplex PCR; TCRdb has only the in-frame clones, and not every one. The sample lists 85,000 to 100,000 clones; around 86% were seen once. Specimen: peripheral blood, collected on day 0 of AZD1222 vaccination. The receptor source for this set is an adult in good health. Each CDR3 is given with its conserved first and last residue. Each record gives: CDR3 protein, CDR3 DNA, V gene, D gene, clone size, J gene. The D gene is left open where the match is weak. Clone size appears in some rows only: once, few, many, or a class for an expanded clone.

CDR3aa: CSVEDRWGGGGDTQYF
CDR3nt: TGCAGCGTTGAAGATCGGTGGGGAGGCGGGGGAGATACGCAGTATTTT
v_gene: TRBV29-1
d_gene: TRBD2
abundance: -
j_gene: TRBJ2-3

CDR3aa: CATRKGRLPNYGYTF
CDR3nt: TGTGCCACCAGAAAAGGCCGCTTACCTAACTATGGCTACACCTTC
v_gene: TRBV15
d_gene: -
abundance: -
j_gene: TRBJ1-2

CDR3aa: CASSLFGTSAYEQYF
CDR3nt: TGTGCCAGCAGCTTATTTGGGACTAGCGCCTACGAGCAGTACTTC
v_gene: TRBV7-3
d_gene: TRBD2
abundance: -
j_gene: TRBJ2-7

CDR3aa: CASILTSGGTDTQYF
CDR3nt: TGTGCCAGCATCCTGACTAGCGGAGGCACAGATACGCAGTATTTT
v_gene: TRBV2
d_gene: TRBD2
abundance: -
j_gene: TRBJ2-3

CDR3aa: CASSVDRYYGYTF
CDR3nt: TGTGCCAGCAGTGTGGACAGATACTATGGCTACACCTTC
v_gene: TRBV28
d_gene: -
abundance: -
j_gene: TRBJ1-2

CDR3aa: CASSPLIGSYEQYF
CDR3nt: TGTGCCAGCAGCCCGTTAATCGGCAGCTACGAGCAGTACTTC
v_gene: TRBV7-2
d_gene: -
abundance: few
j_gene: TRBJ2-7

CDR3aa: CAISTPVAGGMNTEAFF
CDR3nt: TGTGCCATCAGTACCCCCGTGGCAGGGGGGATGAACACTGAAGCTTTCTTT
v_gene: TRBV10-3
d_gene: TRBD1
abundance: -
j_gene: TRBJ1-1

CDR3aa: CASSPRGGTEAFF
CDR3nt: TGTGCCAGCAGTCCCCGGGGGGGCACTGAAGCTTTCTTT
v_gene: TRBV6-5
d_gene: -
abundance: -
j_gene: TRBJ1-1

CDR3aa: CASSIDREDTQYF
CDR3nt: TGTGCCAGTAGTATAGATAGAGAGGATACGCAGTATTTT
v_gene: TRBV19
d_gene: -
abundance: -
j_gene: TRBJ2-3

CDR3aa: CATSRDLGGSNEQYF
CDR3nt: TGTGCCACCAGCAGAGATCTAGGGGGCTCGAACGAGCAGTACTTC
v_gene: TRBV15
d_gene: TRBD1
abundance: -
j_gene: TRBJ2-7